The entry below describes one T cell receptor (beta chain). This record comes from a study of T cell changes during pregnancy in multiple sclerosis. Trimming left V 6 bases short and J 1 base short, with 9 bases between. There are 13 residues in the CDR3. Germline loops: CDR1 SNHLY, CDR2 FYNNEI. Generated by immunoSEQ multiplex PCR, the TCRdb table keeps only in-frame clones and is missing some. The sample has under 95,000 clones, around 91% seen once. This sequence was found in a female donor in good health, enrolled as a control in a pregnancy study. The chain links TRBV2 to TRBJ1-1; D is undetermined. The sample in question was peripheral blood, obtained after pregnancy. CDR3 sequence (DNA): TGTGCCAGCAGAAGGGAGGGGAACACTGAAGCTTTCTTT. The encoded protein is CASRREGNTEAFF.